This section outlines one T cell receptor beta chain sequence together with its context. No antigen is known for it. Assay: immunoSEQ multiplex PCR; the TCRdb copy retains only in-frame clones and omits some. This table has 1.5 million to 2.5 million clones, just under 95% appearing once. The V gene end was trimmed by 5 bases and the J gene end by 1 base; junction bases not matched to a gene: 2. The CDR3 contains 13 residues. Looked up from germline, CDR1 is LNHDA and CDR2 is SQIVND (reference sequence). The record originates from a study of shared clonotypes between healthy human individuals. Whole-study results and caveats: Estimated richness was generally greater in naive than memory subsets.

Positively selected for CCR7, the CD45RO-negative cells used as naive CD8 cells excluded terminally differentiated effector memory CD45RA+ cells. The chain combines TRBV19 with TRBJ2-7; 7 bases align to TRBD2. Source material: naive CD8+ T cells sorted from blood. This sequence originates from a young man in good health. CDR3 sequence: CASSAGESYEQYF. The DNA for the CDR3 is TGTGCCAGTAGTGCGGGGGAGTCCTACGAGCAGTACTTC.